A selection of T cell receptor beta chains follows, all from one sample in a study of chemoradiotherapy in HPV16-positive cancers. Clones were sequenced by immunoSEQ multiplex PCR, and TCRdb holds only the in-frame ones, with some missing. The top ten hold approximately 5% of the sample, which has 25,000 to 30,000 clones, around four fifths seen once. Source: blood, taken from a patient who underwent chemoradiotherapy. These receptors were obtained from a human donor with HPV-associated anogenital cancer. Both conserved end residues are trimmed from each CDR3. Fields, in order: V gene, J gene, D gene, clone size, CDR3 protein. D genes are given only for firm matches. Rows may omit the clone size; those that give it use once, few, many or a size class.

>TRBV5-1|TRBJ2-3|TRBD1|-
ASRRQGEADTQY
>TRBV9|TRBJ2-1|TRBD2|-
ASSVGPSGGAVPF
>TRBV6-5|TRBJ2-1|-|-
ASSHRENSYNEQF
>TRBV5-4|TRBJ2-2|-|few
ASSLEGSGELF
>TRBV6-5|TRBJ1-2|-|-
ASSYSTGVGGYGYT
>TRBV30|TRBJ1-3|TRBD1|-
AWSRDSGSGNTIY
>TRBV5-1|TRBJ1-1|-|-
ASSLAKRTVNTEAF
>TRBV9|TRBJ1-3|-|-
ASSVEGTGNTIY
>TRBV30|TRBJ1-2|-|-
AWNALGPGGYT
>TRBV18|TRBJ1-1|TRBD1|-
ASSPLTGGEAF
>TRBV19|TRBJ2-2|TRBD2|-
ASSIFSGGVTGELF
>TRBV4-1|TRBJ1-1|-|-
ASSQDAGGTNTEAF
>TRBV6-5|TRBJ1-1|TRBD1|few
ASSLQGGSEAF
>TRBV29-1|TRBJ1-2|-|-
SVREGRGYT
>TRBV5-1|TRBJ1-4|-|-
ASSLEGTTNEKLF
>TRBV11-2|TRBJ1-4|-|-
ASSPISTNEKLF
>TRBV6-5|TRBJ2-3|TRBD1|-
ASSYSTGGNTDTQY
>TRBV7-2|TRBJ1-3|-|-
ASSLGRSSGNTIY
>TRBV19|TRBJ2-1|-|-
ASKDASSYNEQF
>TRBV7-9|TRBJ1-4|-|-
ASSLPGFRGEKLF
>TRBV7-2|TRBJ2-1|-|-
ASSPEFGGSSYNEQF
>TRBV19|TRBJ2-3|TRBD1|-
ASSRQGATDTQY
>TRBV7-9|TRBJ2-3|TRBD1|once
ASSSSGGRASTDTQY
>TRBV2|TRBJ1-3|-|once
ASSERKNTIY
>TRBV28|TRBJ1-2|-|-
ASSHGQTYGYT
>TRBV30|TRBJ2-5|TRBD1|-
AWNQGVGETQY
>TRBV2|TRBJ2-3|-|-
ASTQGLTDTQY
>TRBV5-1|TRBJ2-7|-|-
ASSLATQEEQY
>TRBV7-9|TRBJ2-1|-|-
ASSSTTRGYNEQF
>TRBV18|TRBJ2-3|TRBD2|-
ASSPPWRGGGPTDTQY
>TRBV19|TRBJ2-3|TRBD2|-
ASSIIAKRGSTDTQY
>TRBV2|TRBJ1-2|-|-
ASSALNYGYT
>TRBV9|TRBJ2-1|-|-
ASSVANGDYNEQF